The 11 T cell receptor beta chains below were found in one sample sequenced in a study of OX40 agonist ivuxolimab in advanced cancers. The assay was immunoSEQ multiplex PCR, and TCRdb's table has in-frame clones only and misses some. The data show more than 90,000 clones, around 83% seen once. The sample was CD4+ or CD8+ T cells sorted from blood, taken in a trial of the OX40 agonist ivuxolimab. These TCRs come from an adult with an advanced solid tumor such as melanoma, head and neck, liver or kidney cancer.

The rearrangement uses TRBV28 and TRBJ1-3, with TRBD1 as a possible D gene (5 bases). The CDR3 sequence is 15 residues long. In germline, CDR1 is MDHEN, CDR2 SYDVKM. V was shortened by 4 bases and J by 2 bases, with 12 bases between the two germline ends. The CDR3 is CASSSTGSAGNTIYF. The DNA for the CDR3 is TGTGCCAGCAGTTCAACAGGATCGGCTGGAAACACCATATATTTT.

The V call is TRBV6-1, the J call TRBJ1-4, with D possibly being TRBD1 (5 bases). V was pared by 1 base and J by 8 bases, with 14 bases between. The germline CDR1 and CDR2 sequences are MNHNS and SASEGT. The CDR3 runs 15 residues. DNA for the CDR3: TGTGCCAGCAGTGAAGGGGGGGTAGAGTGGGAAAAACTGTTTTTT. Translating gives CASSEGGVEWEKLFF.

The chain joins TRBV5-1 to TRBJ2-3; no firm D call. This CDR3 is 12 amino acids long. V was clipped by 2 bases and J by 3 bases, with 4 bases between them. Germline V gene sequence: CDR1 SGHRS, CDR2 YFSETQ. CDR3 region: CASSLRTDTQYF. The CDR3 nucleotides are TGCGCCAGCAGCTTAAGGACAGATACGCAGTATTTT. The full variable domain, its missing parts supplied by reference TRBV5-1 and TRBJ2-3, is KAGVTQTPRYLIKTRGQQVTLSCSPISGHRSVSWYQQTPGQGLQFLFEYFSETQRNKGNFPGRFSGRQFSNSRSEMNVSTLELGDSALYLCASSLRTDTQYFGPGTRLTVL.

The rearrangement uses TRBV5-6 and TRBJ1-1; D is unclear. Trimming left V 4 bases short and J 0 bases short, with 13 bases between. CDR1 is SGHDT, CDR2 YYEEEE, per germline. The CDR3 sequence is 15 residues long. This chain's CDR3 is CASSTSPTVNTEAFF. CDR3 coding DNA: TGTGCCAGCAGCACGAGCCCAACTGTGAACACTGAAGCTTTCTTT.

J is TRBJ2-1 and V is TRBV7-2, with D perhaps TRBD1 (7 bases). The germline CDR1 and CDR2 sequences are SGHTA and FQGNSA. Trimming pared 5 bases from V and 6 bases from J, leaving 17 bases between. This CDR3 contains 15 residues. The CDR3: CASSLGGAGGNEQFF. The CDR3 coding sequence is TGTGCCAGCAGCCTAGGGGGCGCCGGGGGCAATGAGCAGTTCTTC.

The chain uses TRBV7-6 and TRBJ2-2; D is possibly TRBD2 (6 bases). This CDR3 is 15 amino acids long. Trimming shortened V by 2 bases and J by 1 base, and 8 bases separated the two germline ends. Germline V gene sequence: CDR1 SGHVS, CDR2 FNYEAQ. CDR3 loop: CASSLLRGNTGELFF. DNA of the CDR3: TGTGCCAGCAGCTTACTGCGGGGGAACACCGGGGAGCTGTTTTTT.

The V and J genes are TRBV11-1 and TRBJ1-2, with unresolved D. CDR1 SGHAT and CDR2 FQDESV come from the germline V gene (reference sequence). This CDR3 has 14 residues. Trimming cost V 1 base and J 8 bases, with 14 bases left between them. CDR3 residues: CASSLGVAGFGYTF. Here the CDR3 DNA reads TGTGCCAGCAGCTTAGGGGTAGCCGGTTTCGGCTACACCTTC.

This chain joins TRBV13 and TRBJ1-1; 7 bases fit TRBD1. The J segment lost 1 base and the V segment lost 3 bases, leaving 8 bases of the junction unmatched. Germline-derived CDR1 and CDR2 are PRHDT and FYEKMQ (reference sequence). The CDR3 sequence is 16 residues long. The CDR3 bases are TGTGCCAGCAGCTTGTCACGAAGGGGGCCGAACACTGAAGCTTTCTTT. It is translated as CASSLSRRGPNTEAFF.

The rearrangement links TRBV11-3 to TRBJ2-3; D call uncertain. V was trimmed by 4 bases and J by 5 bases, leaving 7 bases between them. From germline, CDR1 is SGHNT and CDR2 YENEEA. The length of the CDR3 is 12 residues. The CDR3 DNA sequence: TGTGCCAGCAGCTCTGCCCGAGATACGCAGTATTTT. It specifies CASSSARDTQYF.

This clone was counted only a few times. The chain links TRBV11-2 to TRBJ1-2, with D perhaps matching TRBD1 (5 bases). This CDR3 has 17 amino acids. V lost 1 base and J lost 6, with 21 bases in between. Germline CDR1 reads SGHAT; CDR2 reads FQNNGV. DNA for the CDR3: TGTGCCAGCAGCTTAGGGGCAGGAAGGGGAGGAGGAGATGGCTACACCTTC. Residues: CASSLGAGRGGGDGYTF.

This chain links TRBV7-2 with TRBJ2-7, with D maybe TRBD1 (6 bases). Deletions cut 2 bases from V and 6 bases from J, with 26 bases between. Germline-derived CDR1 and CDR2 are SGHTA and FQGNSA. CDR3 length: 18 amino acids. CDR3 region: CASSLMEAGASLAGEQYF. Here the CDR3 DNA reads TGTGCCAGCAGCTTAATGGAGGCAGGGGCCTCCCTAGCCGGCGAGCAGTACTTC.